The 5 T cell receptor beta chains below come from one sample, sequenced in a study of OX40 agonist ivuxolimab in advanced cancers. Clones were sequenced by immunoSEQ multiplex PCR, and TCRdb holds only the in-frame ones, with some missing. Here the sample spans around 68,000 clones, 80% to 90% being singletons. The sample consisted of CD4+ or CD8+ T cells sorted from blood, taken in a trial of the OX40 agonist ivuxolimab. These receptors originate from an adult with an advanced solid tumor such as melanoma, head and neck, liver or kidney cancer.

The rearrangement uses TRBV6-5 and TRBJ1-5; D possibly corresponds to TRBD1 (5 bases). The CDR3 has 15 residues. Germline V gene data show CDR1 as MNHEY and CDR2 as SVGAGI. The ends were cut back, 5 bases at V and 3 bases at J, with 14 bases in the middle. The chain's CDR3 is CASSGDRAYNQPQHF. The CDR3, as DNA: TGTGCCAGCAGTGGGGACCGGGCCTACAATCAGCCCCAGCATTTT.

The chain couples TRBV7-9 to TRBJ2-2, with 13 bases fitting TRBD2. With 6 bases clipped from V and 5 bases from J, the junction kept 12 bases outside the gene matches. CDR1 and CDR2 (germline): SEHNR, FQNEAQ (reference sequence). This CDR3 is 18 amino acids long. As DNA, the CDR3 is TGTGCCAGCAGACCTCAAGGACTAGCGGGAGTTTGGACCGGGGAGCTGTTTTTT. It codes for CASRPQGLAGVWTGELFF. Combining the CDR3 with reference TRBV7-9 and TRBJ2-2 gives the whole variable domain DTGVSQNPRHKITKRGQNVTFRCDPISEHNRLYWYRQTLGQGPEFLTYFQNEAQLEKSRLLSDRFSAERPKGSFSTLEIQRTEQGDSAMYLCASRPQGLAGVWTGELFFGEGSRLTVL.

This clone turned up a few times. The rearrangement links TRBV6-4 to TRBJ1-4; D not certain. Germline V CDR1 and CDR2: MRHNA, SNTAGT. This CDR3 is built from 16 residues. Trimming took off 4 bases at V and 8 bases at J, with 20 bases between the two ends. CDR3 sequence reads: CASSAPRTGSEEKLFF. The CDR3 coding sequence is TGTGCCAGCAGTGCCCCTAGAACTGGCTCAGAGGAAAAACTGTTTTTT.

This chain links TRBV19 with TRBJ2-3, with a possible D match to TRBD1 (6 bases). Trimming shortened V by 6 bases and J by 4 bases, and 20 bases separated the two germline ends. The CDR3 has 16 amino acids. Germline V gene lookup returns CDR1 LNHDA and CDR2 SQIVND (reference sequence). CDR3 amino acids: CASSFDRTPGADTQYF. CDR3 nucleotides: TGTGCCAGTAGCTTCGACAGGACTCCCGGGGCAGATACGCAGTATTTT.

This clone was found once. The chain joins TRBV6-1 to TRBJ1-5, with 9 bases identical to TRBD1. This CDR3 is 17 amino acids long. V trimming: 3 bases; J trimming: 7 bases; junction bases outside the gene matches: 13. Germline V gene lookup returns CDR1 MNHNS and CDR2 SASEGT. The CDR3: CASSDVSGQGMGQPQHF. DNA for the CDR3: TGTGCCAGCAGTGACGTCTCGGGACAGGGAATGGGGCAGCCCCAGCATTTT.